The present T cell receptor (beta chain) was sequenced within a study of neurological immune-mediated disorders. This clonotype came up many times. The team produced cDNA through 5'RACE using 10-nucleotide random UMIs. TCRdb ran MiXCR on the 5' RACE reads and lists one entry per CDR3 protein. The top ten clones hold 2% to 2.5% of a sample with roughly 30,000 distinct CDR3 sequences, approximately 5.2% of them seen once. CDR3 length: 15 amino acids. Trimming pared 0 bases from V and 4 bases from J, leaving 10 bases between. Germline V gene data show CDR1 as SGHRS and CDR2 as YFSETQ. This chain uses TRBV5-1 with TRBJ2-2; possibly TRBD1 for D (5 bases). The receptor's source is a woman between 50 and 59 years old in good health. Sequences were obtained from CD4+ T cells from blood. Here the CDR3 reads CASSLVGQATGELFF. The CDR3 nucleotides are TGCGCCAGCAGCTTGGTGGGGCAGGCCACCGGGGAGCTGTTTTTT.